One sample yielded the 9 T cell receptor beta chains listed below, sequenced in a study of OX40 agonist ivuxolimab in advanced cancers. The protocol was immunoSEQ multiplex PCR, while the TCRdb copy is restricted to in-frame clones and leaves out a portion. The sample consists of 65,000 to 95,000 clones, around 82% of them appearing once. The starting material was CD4+ or CD8+ T cells sorted from blood, obtained in a trial of the OX40 agonist ivuxolimab. The receptors here all came from an adult with an advanced solid tumor such as melanoma, head and neck, liver or kidney cancer.

The V call is TRBV6-5, the J call TRBJ2-1, with 10 bases lining up with TRBD1. J gave up 6 bases and V 7 bases, and 9 bases lay outside the gene matches. The CDR3 sequence is 15 residues long. CDR1 MNHEY and CDR2 SVGAGI come from the germline V gene. As DNA, the CDR3 is TGTGCCAGCAATCCCCGGGACAGGGGCTCCAATGAGCAGTTCTTC. It encodes CASNPRDRGSNEQFF.

The rearrangement links TRBV7-3 to TRBJ2-3; TRBD2 agrees at 10 bases. The V gene end was trimmed by 4 bases and the J gene end by 0 bases; junction bases not matched to a gene: 7. Germline V gives CDR1 SGHTA, CDR2 FQGTGA. This CDR3 spans 17 amino acids. This chain's CDR3 is CASSSRTSGLSTDTQYF. The DNA for the CDR3 is TGTGCCAGCAGCTCCCGGACTAGCGGACTTAGCACAGATACGCAGTATTTT.

The V call is TRBV6-6, the J call TRBJ2-5, with unresolved D. The CDR3 runs to 11 residues. V was pared by 6 bases and J by 4 bases, with 6 bases between. CDR1 and CDR2 from the germline V gene are MNHNY and SVGAGI (reference sequence). CDR3 in amino acids: CASRLLETQYF. CDR3 DNA sequence: TGTGCCAGCAGGCTCCTAGAGACCCAGTACTTC.

The V call is TRBV5-1, the J call TRBJ1-5; D remains unclear. The CDR3 consists of 15 residues. CDR1 and CDR2 from the germline V gene are SGHRS and YFSETQ. The V and J ends lost 0 bases and 2 bases respectively, with 9 bases between them. CDR3 bases: TGCGCCAGCAGCTTGGATGCATTGGGCAATCAGCCCCAGCATTTT. Its translation: CASSLDALGNQPQHF.

V is TRBV5-4 and J is TRBJ2-4, with 13 nucleotides matching TRBD2. In germline, CDR1 is SGHNT, CDR2 YYREEE (reference sequence). The CDR3 runs to 16 residues. The trim removed 0 bases at V and 9 bases at J, leaving 6 bases unmatched. The CDR3 DNA sequence: TGTGCCAGCAGCTTGGGACTAGCGGGGGGTAGGGGCATTCAGTACTTC. It codes for CASSLGLAGGRGIQYF. Full variable domain (outside the CDR3, taken from reference TRBV5-4 and TRBJ2-4): ETGVTQSPTHLIKTRGQQVTLRCSSQSGHNTVSWYQQALGQGPQFIFQYYREEENGRGNFPPRFSGLQFPNYSSELNVNALELDDSALYLCASSLGLAGGRGIQYFGAGTRLSVL.

CDR3 in amino acids: CASSTPQEPNYGYTF. DNA for the CDR3: TGTGCCAGCAGTACCCCTCAGGAGCCTAACTATGGCTACACCTTC. The chain uses TRBV28 and TRBJ1-2; D gene unclear. The CDR3 is 15 residues long. Germline CDR1 reads MDHEN; CDR2 reads SYDVKM. With 5 bases removed from V and 0 bases from J, the gap between germline ends came to 13 bases.

The gene calls are TRBV19 and TRBJ2-3; no clear D. The CDR3 covers 13 residues. From germline, CDR1 is LNHDA and CDR2 SQIVND (reference sequence). Trimming left V 9 bases short and J 0 bases short, with 10 bases between. In nucleotides, the CDR3 is TGTGCCAGCCGTAGGTCTAGCACAGATACGCAGTATTTT. Amino acid sequence: CASRRSSTDTQYF.

This clone was observed a single time. The V call is TRBV9, the J call TRBJ2-5, with D perhaps matching TRBD2 (6 bases). Germline V CDR1 and CDR2: SGDLS, YYNGEE. V was cut by 0 bases and J by 5 bases, with 11 bases left in between. CDR3 length: 14 amino acids. CDR3 amino acids: CASSVDSGGETQYF. The DNA of the CDR3 is TGTGCCAGCAGCGTAGACAGCGGAGGGGAGACCCAGTACTTC.

The rearrangement uses TRBV28 and TRBJ2-5; D is perhaps TRBD2 (6 bases). The end of the DNA is better explained by TRBJ2-7, so the J call may be wrong. Germline V gene lookup returns CDR1 MDHEN and CDR2 SYDVKM. CDR3 length equals 18 residues. This CDR3 reads CASSLWKGGGRSSYEQYF. The CDR3 coding sequence is TGTGCCAGCAGTTTATGGAAGGGAGGAGGACGTTCCTCCTACGAGCAGTACTTC.